This T cell receptor (beta chain) appears in the sequencing data of a study of blood T cell repertoires in COVID-19. This study enrolled people aged 18 to 89 from around 26 US geographic areas. Assignment of participants to cohorts was predicated upon participant-reported clinical history. Each recovered donor of Cohort 3 presented with two negative PCRs, clearance, or symptom resolution. Per the authors' pipeline: Reference gene primer amplification yielded estimated nucleated cell counts. The protocol was immunoSEQ multiplex PCR, while the TCRdb copy is restricted to in-frame clones and leaves out a portion. V and J calls plus clone size are reproduced from that table; the DNA served to infer D and trimming. This table has approximately 270,000 clones, roughly nine tenths appearing once. With V trimmed by 5 bases and J by 6 bases, 4 bases remained unmatched. The CDR3 totals 14 residues. CDR1 and CDR2 from the germline V gene are SGHTA and FQGTGA.

This receptor was identified in a woman in her sixties or seventies who had recovered from COVID-19. Specimen: PBMCs or T cells enriched from blood (not recorded which). The chain couples TRBV7-3 to TRBJ2-2; TRBD2 agrees at 9 bases. CDR3 in amino acids: CASSPGLAAGELFF. The CDR3 coding sequence is TGTGCCAGCAGCCCGGGACTAGCCGCCGGGGAGCTGTTTTTT.